This TCR beta chain was sequenced in a study of blood T cells in healthy people across ages. Germline CDR1 is LGHNT and CDR2 is FRNRAP. This CDR3 comprises 18 residues. With 0 bases clipped from V and 3 bases from J, the junction kept 9 bases outside the gene matches. This clonotype was picked up one time. A second PCR of about 7 to 12 cycles used a sample-barcoded 5' primer and a J-beta primer mix. TCRdb processed the 5' RACE reads anew with MiXCR; each CDR3 protein has one entry. The sample carries hundreds of thousands of distinct CDR3 sequences, about 34% recorded once. This sequence joins TRBV12-5 and TRBJ2-2; 8 bases are a match to TRBD1. The receptor's source is a man aged 18 to 29 in good health. The sample consisted of blood. CDR3 sequence (DNA): TGTGCTAGTGGTTTGGTCCGATCCGGGACAGGAGACACCGGGGAGCTGTTTTTT. It yields the protein CASGLVRSGTGDTGELFF.